A selection of T cell receptor beta chains follows, all from one sample in a study of human T cells and chemical hapten exposure. Via MiXCR, TCRdb re-called the 5' RACE reads, giving one row per CDR3 protein. The data contain more than 140,000 distinct CDR3 sequences, roughly 4% of them seen just once; the ten biggest clones take up over 1.3%. The receptors here all came from a female donor in good health. CDR3s include the opening cysteine and the closing phenylalanine or tryptophan. Each record gives: clone size, D gene, J gene, V gene, CDR3 DNA, CDR3 protein. D genes are given only for firm matches. Clone size is given for some rows only: seen once, a few or many times, or a class if the clone is expanded.

clone_size: few; d_call: -; j_call: TRBJ2-6; v_call: TRBV25-1; cdr3_nt: TGTGCCAGCAGCGGCGCCCCCTTTTCTGGGGCCAACGTCCTGACTTTC; cdr3_aa: CASSGAPFSGANVLTF
clone_size: medium-sized; d_call: -; j_call: TRBJ1-1; v_call: TRBV20-1; cdr3_nt: TGCAGTGCTAGAGAAAAGGAAAATGAAGCTTTCTTT; cdr3_aa: CSAREKENEAFF
clone_size: -; d_call: -; j_call: TRBJ1-5; v_call: TRBV6-2/TRBV6-3; cdr3_nt: TGTGCCAGCAGTTACCCCCCGGACCCCGATCAGCCCCAGCATTTT; cdr3_aa: CASSYPPDPDQPQHF
clone_size: many; d_call: -; j_call: TRBJ2-5; v_call: TRBV5-1; cdr3_nt: TGCGCCAGCAGCTCCAACCCGTCTCAGGTCCAAGAGACCCAGTACTTC; cdr3_aa: CASSSNPSQVQETQYF
clone_size: few; d_call: TRBD1; j_call: TRBJ1-4; v_call: TRBV5-6; cdr3_nt: TGTGCCAGCAGCTACAGGACAGGGTTGATTGAAAAACTGTTTTTT; cdr3_aa: CASSYRTGLIEKLFF
clone_size: many; d_call: TRBD1; j_call: TRBJ2-4; v_call: TRBV12-3/TRBV12-4; cdr3_nt: TGTGCCAGCAGTTTATGGACAGGGAAAAACATTCAGTACTTC; cdr3_aa: CASSLWTGKNIQYF
clone_size: many; d_call: -; j_call: TRBJ1-1; v_call: TRBV18; cdr3_nt: TGTGCCAGCTACACTTCCCGCGGCGGCACTGAAGCTTTCTTT; cdr3_aa: CASYTSRGGTEAFF
clone_size: many; d_call: TRBD2; j_call: TRBJ2-3; v_call: TRBV5-1; cdr3_nt: TGCGCCAGCAGCTTGGGACTAGCGGGGGAAGGAGATACGCAGTATTTT; cdr3_aa: CASSLGLAGEGDTQYF
clone_size: many; d_call: -; j_call: TRBJ1-1; v_call: TRBV7-2; cdr3_nt: TGTGCCAGCAGCTTAACGGACAGCACTGAAGCTTTCTTT; cdr3_aa: CASSLTDSTEAFF
clone_size: few; d_call: -; j_call: TRBJ1-1; v_call: TRBV7-9; cdr3_nt: TGTGCCAGCAGCTTAGGCAACAGTGAAGCTTTCTTT; cdr3_aa: CASSLGNSEAFF
clone_size: -; d_call: TRBD1; j_call: TRBJ2-1; v_call: TRBV6-1; cdr3_nt: TGTGCCAGCCTAGACAGGGTCTCCTACAATGAGCAGTTCTTC; cdr3_aa: CASLDRVSYNEQFF
clone_size: few; d_call: -; j_call: TRBJ2-1; v_call: TRBV5-6; cdr3_nt: TGTGCCAGCAGCTTCTTGGACTTCCAATCCTACAATGAGCAGTTCTTC; cdr3_aa: CASSFLDFQSYNEQFF
clone_size: many; d_call: -; j_call: TRBJ1-3; v_call: TRBV7-2; cdr3_nt: TGTGCCAGCAGCTTATATGGAAACACCATATATTTT; cdr3_aa: CASSLYGNTIYF
clone_size: many; d_call: -; j_call: TRBJ1-1; v_call: TRBV20-1; cdr3_nt: TGCAGTGCCAGCCGGTCAGACACTGAAGCTTTCTTT; cdr3_aa: CSASRSDTEAFF
clone_size: -; d_call: -; j_call: TRBJ2-7; v_call: TRBV5-1; cdr3_nt: TGCGCCAGCAGCTCGACTCTATCCTACGAGCAGTACTTC; cdr3_aa: CASSSTLSYEQYF
clone_size: many; d_call: -; j_call: TRBJ2-7; v_call: TRBV24-1; cdr3_nt: TGTGCCACCATAAAGATCTACGAGCAGTACTTC; cdr3_aa: CATIKIYEQYF
clone_size: many; d_call: -; j_call: TRBJ2-3; v_call: TRBV10-3; cdr3_nt: TGTGCCATCAGTGATATTAGGACTCACGTCAACCCTAGCACAGATACGCAGTATTTT; cdr3_aa: CAISDIRTHVNPSTDTQYF
clone_size: many; d_call: -; j_call: TRBJ1-2; v_call: TRBV2; cdr3_nt: TGTGCCAGCGTCCACGACAACTATGGCTACACCTTC; cdr3_aa: CASVHDNYGYTF
clone_size: -; d_call: -; j_call: TRBJ1-5; v_call: TRBV6-6; cdr3_nt: TGTGCCAGCAGTTACTCGACCCTGGGATATAGCAATCAGCCCCAGCATTTT; cdr3_aa: CASSYSTLGYSNQPQHF
clone_size: many; d_call: TRBD1; j_call: TRBJ1-1; v_call: TRBV29-1; cdr3_nt: TGCAGCGTTGAAGGGGGACAGGGAAGCACTGAAGCTTTCTTT; cdr3_aa: CSVEGGQGSTEAFF
clone_size: many; d_call: -; j_call: TRBJ1-1; v_call: TRBV28; cdr3_nt: TGTGCCAGCAGTTCTGTCGAAGCTTTCTTT; cdr3_aa: CASSSVEAFF
clone_size: many; d_call: TRBD2; j_call: TRBJ2-3; v_call: TRBV7-2; cdr3_nt: TGTGCCAGCAGCCCGAGGGGACTAGCGGGGGGCACAGATACGCAGTATTTT; cdr3_aa: CASSPRGLAGGTDTQYF
clone_size: many; d_call: -; j_call: TRBJ2-7; v_call: TRBV5-4; cdr3_nt: TGTGCCAGCAGCTTTTACGAATCCGGAGCATCGCACTTC; cdr3_aa: CASSFYESGASHF
clone_size: few; d_call: TRBD1; j_call: TRBJ2-7; v_call: TRBV7-2; cdr3_nt: TGTGCCAGCAGCTTAGACCGGGACAGCTCCCTCTACGAGCAGTACTTC; cdr3_aa: CASSLDRDSSLYEQYF
clone_size: many; d_call: TRBD1; j_call: TRBJ1-4; v_call: TRBV12-3/TRBV12-4; cdr3_nt: TGTGCCAGCAGTTCACAGGGGGATCTTAATGAAAAACTGTTTTTT; cdr3_aa: CASSSQGDLNEKLFF
clone_size: few; d_call: -; j_call: TRBJ1-5; v_call: TRBV7-2; cdr3_nt: TGTGCCAGCAGCTTAGCATCCGGGTTGGATCAGCCCCAGCATTTT; cdr3_aa: CASSLASGLDQPQHF
clone_size: few; d_call: -; j_call: TRBJ1-4; v_call: TRBV20-1; cdr3_nt: TGCAGTGCTAGAGGTCCAAGAGGCGGCTGTAATGAAAAACTGTTTTTT; cdr3_aa: CSARGPRGGCNEKLFF
clone_size: once; d_call: -; j_call: TRBJ1-2; v_call: TRBV11-2; cdr3_nt: TGTGCCAGCAGTCCTCAGGACGAGTACGATGGCTACACCTTC; cdr3_aa: CASSPQDEYDGYTF
clone_size: many; d_call: -; j_call: TRBJ2-2; v_call: TRBV7-2; cdr3_nt: TGTGCCAGCAGCCCGAGACGGATGAACACCGGGGAGCTGTTTTTT; cdr3_aa: CASSPRRMNTGELFF
clone_size: few; d_call: -; j_call: TRBJ2-1; v_call: TRBV5-5; cdr3_nt: TGTGCCAGCAGCCCAAGGTGGACGGCGGATGAGCAGTTCTTC; cdr3_aa: CASSPRWTADEQFF
clone_size: many; d_call: -; j_call: TRBJ1-1; v_call: TRBV4-3; cdr3_nt: TGCGCCAGCAGCCATTCTTCTTTTTCCACTGAAGCTTTCTTT; cdr3_aa: CASSHSSFSTEAFF
clone_size: many; d_call: TRBD1; j_call: TRBJ1-5; v_call: TRBV4-1; cdr3_nt: TGCGCCAGCAGCCCAAAATGGGGACAGGGGGCGATGGGAAACAATCAGCCCCAGCATTTT; cdr3_aa: CASSPKWGQGAMGNNQPQHF
clone_size: -; d_call: -; j_call: TRBJ2-1; v_call: TRBV7-2; cdr3_nt: TGTGCCAGCAGCCCGACGGGACTCGCCGGGGATGGGGGTGAGCAGTTCTTC; cdr3_aa: CASSPTGLAGDGGEQFF
clone_size: many; d_call: TRBD1; j_call: TRBJ2-7; v_call: TRBV12-3/TRBV12-4; cdr3_nt: TGTGCCAGCAGTTTACTGGGTAAGACAGGGACCCACGAGCAGTACTTC; cdr3_aa: CASSLLGKTGTHEQYF
clone_size: many; d_call: TRBD1; j_call: TRBJ2-1; v_call: TRBV7-9; cdr3_nt: TGTGCCGACATGGTAGGGGGCGGCTACAATGAGCAGTTCTTC; cdr3_aa: CADMVGGGYNEQFF
clone_size: many; d_call: TRBD1; j_call: TRBJ2-7; v_call: TRBV2; cdr3_nt: TGTGCCAGCAGGGGAGGACAGGGCCCTACCTACGAGCAGTACTTC; cdr3_aa: CASRGGQGPTYEQYF